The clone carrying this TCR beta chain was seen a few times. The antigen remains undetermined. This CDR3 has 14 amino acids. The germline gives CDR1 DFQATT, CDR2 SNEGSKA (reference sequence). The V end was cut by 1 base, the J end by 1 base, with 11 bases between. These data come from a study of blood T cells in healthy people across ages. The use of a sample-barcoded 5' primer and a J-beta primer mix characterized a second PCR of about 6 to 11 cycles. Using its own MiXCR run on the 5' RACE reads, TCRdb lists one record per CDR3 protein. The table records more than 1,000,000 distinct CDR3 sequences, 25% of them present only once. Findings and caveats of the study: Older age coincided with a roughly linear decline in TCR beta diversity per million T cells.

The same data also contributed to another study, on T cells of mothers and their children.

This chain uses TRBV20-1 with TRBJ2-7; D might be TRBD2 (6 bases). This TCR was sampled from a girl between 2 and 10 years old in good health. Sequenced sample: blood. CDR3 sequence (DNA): TGCAGTGCTAGAGTGGGCGGGAATTCCTACGAGCAGTACTTC. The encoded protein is CSARVGGNSYEQYF.